This T cell receptor beta chain was captured by sequencing in a study of vaccination effects on CD4 cells after COVID-19. Generated by immunoSEQ multiplex PCR, the TCRdb table keeps only in-frame clones and is missing some. This sample has tens of thousands of clones, with 65% to 85% found just once. Worth noting for this clone: Its target is unknown.

Findings and caveats of the study: Late after vaccination, infection- and vaccine-induced clones showed marked clonal contraction. Researchers report that only 1 of 255 vaccine-induced clones in healthy vaccinees cross-reacted with common cold coronaviruses.

V was pared by 3 bases and J by 3 bases, with 24 bases between. CDR1 is LNHDA, CDR2 SQIVND, per germline (reference sequence). The CDR3 loop spans 19 amino acids. CD4+ T cells specific for antigen were expanded with viral peptide pools by the ViraFEST assay before sequencing. The authors isolated CD4+ T cells after 9 to 10 days of culture. Nucleocapsid antibody tests were negative, and the vaccine recipients had no prior SARS-CoV-2 infection. Researchers reported culturing over 1.5 million PBMC in each well, adding 8 to 10 IU/ml IL-2 and about 9.6 ug/ml peptides. It was on days 3 and 7 that half the medium was replaced with IL-2 medium.

Here the sequenced sample was CD4+ T cells from PBMCs cultured with HCoV-NL63 spike peptides, taken before COVID-19 vaccination. The TCR sequence derives from a human donor who received a COVID-19 vaccine. The J gene is TRBJ1-5, the V gene TRBV19; TRBD1 is a possible D gene (5 bases). The CDR3 DNA sequence: TGTGCCAGTAGTATTAGGGGTATCCGGGGAGGAGGGGTCAATCAGCCCCAGCATTTT. Its protein is CASSIRGIRGGGVNQPQHF.